A selection of T cell receptor beta chains follows, all from one sample in a study of shared clonotypes between healthy human individuals. The table came from immunoSEQ multiplex PCR; TCRdb's copy has only in-frame clones and leaves some out. The sample yields about 470,000 clones, 70% to 80% seen once. The sequenced sample was PBMCs. These receptors originate from a woman aged 40 to 49 in good health. Some clones in this sample may be carry-over from other donors' samples. CDR3s include the opening cysteine and the closing phenylalanine or tryptophan. D genes are given only for firm matches. Some rows have no size entry. The others give once, few or many, or a class for an expanded clone.

V gene	D gene	J gene	clone size	CDR3 protein	CDR3 DNA
TRBV7-3	NA	TRBJ2-6	NA	CASSLRASGANVLTF	TGTGCCAGCAGCTTAAGAGCCTCTGGGGCCAACGTCCTGACTTTC
TRBV6-1	TRBD2	TRBJ2-1	NA	CASSVMTSGTSYNEQFF	TGTGCCAGCAGTGTCATGACTAGCGGGACTTCCTACAATGAGCAGTTCTTC
TRBV4-1	NA	TRBJ1-5	NA	CASSQDLGGRNQPQHF	TGCGCCAGCAGCCAAGATCTGGGGGGCAGGAATCAGCCCCAGCATTTT
TRBV7-3	NA	TRBJ2-1	NA	CASSSRGGEQFF	TGTGCCAGCAGCTCCCGGGGTGGTGAGCAGTTCTTC
TRBV11-3	NA	TRBJ2-1	NA	CASSQTLRGEQFF	TGTGCCAGCAGCCAAACCCTGAGAGGTGAGCAGTTCTTC
TRBV9	NA	TRBJ2-5	NA	CASEGLDQETQYF	TGTGCCAGCGAAGGTCTGGACCAAGAGACCCAGTACTTC
TRBV5-1	NA	TRBJ2-7	NA	CASSGGLGDEQYF	TGCGCCAGCAGCGGGGGACTGGGGGACGAGCAGTACTTC
TRBV28	TRBD2	TRBJ2-1	NA	CASSLSGPREGEQFF	TGTGCCAGCAGTTTATCAGGGCCCCGGGAGGGTGAGCAGTTCTTC
TRBV19	NA	TRBJ2-7	NA	CASSIRDNYEQYF	TGTGCCAGTAGTATCCGGGACAACTACGAGCAGTACTTC
TRBV5-1	TRBD1	TRBJ1-1	NA	CASSPTRDRGLNTEAFF	TGCGCCAGCAGTCCAACCCGGGACAGGGGGTTGAACACTGAAGCTTTCTTT
TRBV11-3	TRBD1	TRBJ2-7	NA	CASTLLKDRGRTHEQYF	TGTGCCAGCACCCTACTAAAGGACAGGGGGCGCACCCACGAGCAGTACTTC
TRBV30	NA	TRBJ2-1	NA	CAWSLAPYNEQFF	TGTGCCTGGAGTCTTGCGCCTTACAATGAGCAGTTCTTC
TRBV18	NA	TRBJ2-2	NA	CASRQENTGELFF	TGTGCCAGCCGACAGGAGAACACCGGGGAGCTGTTTTTT
TRBV2	NA	TRBJ1-5	few	CASSEALRNYQPQRF	TGTGCCAGCAGTGAAGCGCTTCGCAATTATCAGCCCCAGCGTTTT
TRBV29-1	NA	TRBJ1-2	NA	CSVRWEGGYTF	TGCAGCGTTCGGTGGGAAGGTGGCTACACCTTC
TRBV5-6	NA	TRBJ2-7	once	CASSNRVHYEQYF	TGTGCCAGCAGCAACAGGGTTCACTACGAGCAGTACTTC
TRBV5-5	NA	TRBJ2-5	NA	CASSGTQGQETQYF	TGTGCCAGCAGCGGAACCCAGGGCCAAGAGACCCAGTACTTC
TRBV5-1	NA	TRBJ2-5	NA	CASSLEGVLSHQETQYF	TGCGCCAGCAGCTTGGAGGGGGTCCTAAGCCATCAAGAGACCCAGTACTTC
TRBV7-3	NA	TRBJ1-3	NA	CASSLTAGAGNTIYF	TGTGCCAGCAGCTTAACGGCGGGCGCTGGAAACACCATATATTTT
TRBV25-1	NA	TRBJ1-4	few	CASSDSGQRNEKLFF	TGTGCCAGCAGTGATTCGGGACAAAGAAATGAAAAACTGTTTTTT
TRBV27	TRBD1	TRBJ1-4	NA	CASSSWTGDNEKLFF	TGTGCCAGCAGTTCGTGGACAGGGGATAATGAAAAACTGTTTTTT
TRBV21-1	NA	TRBJ2-7	NA	CASSNPLAGTYEQYF	TGTGCCAGCAGCAATCCCCTGGCAGGCACCTACGAGCAGTACTTC